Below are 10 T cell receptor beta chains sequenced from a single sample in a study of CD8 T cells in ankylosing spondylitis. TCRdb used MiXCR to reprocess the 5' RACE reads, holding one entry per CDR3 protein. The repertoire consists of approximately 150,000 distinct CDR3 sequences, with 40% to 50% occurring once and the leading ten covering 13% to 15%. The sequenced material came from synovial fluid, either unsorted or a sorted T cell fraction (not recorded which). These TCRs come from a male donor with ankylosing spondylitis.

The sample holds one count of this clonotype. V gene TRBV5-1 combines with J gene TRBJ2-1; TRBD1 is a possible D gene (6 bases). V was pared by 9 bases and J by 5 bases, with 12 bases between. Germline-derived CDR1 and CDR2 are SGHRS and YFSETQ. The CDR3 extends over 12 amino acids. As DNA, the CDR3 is TGCGCCACCAGGGGAGAGGACAATGAGCAGTTCTTC. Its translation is CATRGEDNEQFF.

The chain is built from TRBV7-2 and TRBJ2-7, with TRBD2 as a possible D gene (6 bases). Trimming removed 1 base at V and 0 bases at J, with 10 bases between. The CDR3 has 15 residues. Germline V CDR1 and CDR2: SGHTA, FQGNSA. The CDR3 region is CASSLDTGSSYEQYF. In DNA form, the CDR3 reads TGTGCCAGCAGCTTAGATACCGGGAGCTCCTACGAGCAGTACTTC.

The CDR3 here is CASSLDTLGTSTDTQYF. For the CDR3, the DNA is TGCGCCAGCAGCCTCGACACTCTAGGAACTAGCACAGATACGCAGTATTTT. The chain combines TRBV4-3 with TRBJ2-3, with D hard to call. The CDR3 is made up of 17 amino acids. The V end was cut by 4 bases, the J end by 0 bases, with 17 bases between. Looked up from germline, CDR1 is LGHNA and CDR2 is YSLEER.

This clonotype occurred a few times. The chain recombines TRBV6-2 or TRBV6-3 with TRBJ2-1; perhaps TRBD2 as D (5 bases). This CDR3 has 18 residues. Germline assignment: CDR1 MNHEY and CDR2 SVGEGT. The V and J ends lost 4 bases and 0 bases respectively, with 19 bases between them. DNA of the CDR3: TGTGCCAGCAGTTGGGAGCTCGGGCCGAGCGGCTCCTACAATGAGCAGTTCTTC. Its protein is CASSWELGPSGSYNEQFF.

The CDR3 DNA is TGCGCCAGCAGTGAGTACTACCCTAGCGGTGAGCAGTTCTTC. It translates to CASSEYYPSGEQFF. The chain employs TRBV10-2 and TRBJ2-1; TRBD2 agrees at 7 bases. The CDR3 sequence is 14 residues long. The germline V gene has CDR1 WSHSY and CDR2 SAAADI. Unmatched junction bases numbered 6, after V lost 1 base and J lost 9 bases.

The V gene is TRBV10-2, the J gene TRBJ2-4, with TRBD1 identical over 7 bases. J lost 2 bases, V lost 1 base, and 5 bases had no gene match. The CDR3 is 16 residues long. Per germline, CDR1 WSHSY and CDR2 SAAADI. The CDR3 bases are TGCGCCAGCAGTGAGTGGCACAGGGGACCCAAAAACATTCAGTACTTC. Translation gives CASSEWHRGPKNIQYF.

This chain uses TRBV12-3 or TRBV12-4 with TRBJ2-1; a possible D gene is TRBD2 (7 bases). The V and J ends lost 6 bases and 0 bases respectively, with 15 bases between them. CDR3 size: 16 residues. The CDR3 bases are TGTGCCAGCAGCCTCGGGGGGCCAAGCTCCTACAATGAGCAGTTCTTC. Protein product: CASSLGGPSSYNEQFF.

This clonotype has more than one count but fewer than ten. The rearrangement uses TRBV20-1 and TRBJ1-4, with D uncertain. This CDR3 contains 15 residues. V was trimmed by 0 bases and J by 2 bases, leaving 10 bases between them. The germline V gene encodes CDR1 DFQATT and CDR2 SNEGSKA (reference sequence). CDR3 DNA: TGCAGTGCTAGAGATCAAGATATGACTAATGAAAAACTGTTTTTT. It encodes CSARDQDMTNEKLFF.

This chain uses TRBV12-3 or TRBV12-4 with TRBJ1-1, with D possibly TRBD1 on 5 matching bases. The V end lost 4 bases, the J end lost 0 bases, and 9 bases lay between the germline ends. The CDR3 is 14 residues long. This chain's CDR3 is CASSSSTVNTEAFF. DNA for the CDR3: TGTGCCAGCAGTTCGTCGACAGTGAACACTGAAGCTTTCTTT.

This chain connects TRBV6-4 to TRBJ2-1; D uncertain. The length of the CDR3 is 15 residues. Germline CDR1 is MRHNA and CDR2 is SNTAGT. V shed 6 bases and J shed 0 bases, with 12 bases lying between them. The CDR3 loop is CASSPTGSSYNEQFF. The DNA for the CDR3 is TGTGCCAGCAGCCCGACGGGCAGCTCCTACAATGAGCAGTTCTTC.